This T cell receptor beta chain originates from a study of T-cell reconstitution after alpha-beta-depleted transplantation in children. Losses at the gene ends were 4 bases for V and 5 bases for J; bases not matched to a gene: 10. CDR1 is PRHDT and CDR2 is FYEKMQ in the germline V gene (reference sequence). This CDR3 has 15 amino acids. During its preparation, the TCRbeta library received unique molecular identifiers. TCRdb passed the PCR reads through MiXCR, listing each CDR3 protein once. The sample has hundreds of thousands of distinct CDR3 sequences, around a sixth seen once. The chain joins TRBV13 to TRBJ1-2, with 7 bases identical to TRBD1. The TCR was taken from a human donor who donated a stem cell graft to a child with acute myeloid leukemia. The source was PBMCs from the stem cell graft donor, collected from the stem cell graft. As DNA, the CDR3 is TGTGCCAGCAGCTCCGGGACAGCCCCCTATTATGGCTACACCTTC. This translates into CASSSGTAPYYGYTF.